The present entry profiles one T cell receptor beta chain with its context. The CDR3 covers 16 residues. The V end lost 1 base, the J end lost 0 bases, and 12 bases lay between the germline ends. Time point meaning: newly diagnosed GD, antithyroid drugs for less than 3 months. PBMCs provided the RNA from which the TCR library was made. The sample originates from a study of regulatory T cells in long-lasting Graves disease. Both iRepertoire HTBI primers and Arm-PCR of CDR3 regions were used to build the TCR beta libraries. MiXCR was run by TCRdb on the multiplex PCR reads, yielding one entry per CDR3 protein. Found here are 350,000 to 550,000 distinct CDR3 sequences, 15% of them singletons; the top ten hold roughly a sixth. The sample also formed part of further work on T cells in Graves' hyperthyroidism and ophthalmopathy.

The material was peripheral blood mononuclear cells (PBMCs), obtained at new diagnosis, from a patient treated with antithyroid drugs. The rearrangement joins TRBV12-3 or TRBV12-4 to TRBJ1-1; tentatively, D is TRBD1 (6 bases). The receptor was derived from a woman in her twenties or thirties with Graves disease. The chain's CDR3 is CASSLGGAGLNTEAFF. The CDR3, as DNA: TGTGCCAGCAGTTTAGGGGGGGCGGGTTTGAACACTGAAGCTTTCTTT.